This T cell receptor beta chain comes out of a study of blood T cell repertoires in COVID-19. At the level of the study: PBMCs, B-cell-depleted T cells, or T cells provided the cDNA or gDNA that made up the material.

Germline values: CDR1 LNHNV, CDR2 YYDKDF (reference sequence). Trimming took off 3 bases at V and 3 bases at J, with 22 bases between the two ends. The CDR3 is 18 residues long. In the source study's methods: Amplifying reference gene primers gave estimates of nucleated cell counts. Clones were read by immunoSEQ multiplex PCR, and TCRdb kept only the in-frame ones, dropping some. V, J and clone size reflect that table, while D and trimming were determined from the DNA. The sample comprises 200,000 to 300,000 clones, about 87% of which are singletons, and around 1.5% rests with the top ten. The clonotype comes from a woman between 35 and 50 years old who had recovered from COVID-19. The sequencing sample was made of peripheral blood. This chain joins TRBV15 and TRBJ2-3; tentative D call: TRBD2 (6 bases). The CDR3 coding sequence is TGTGCCACCAGCAGTTCGATTACAGGAGGGTTCGGAACAGATACGCAGTATTTT. Protein product: CATSSSITGGFGTDTQYF.